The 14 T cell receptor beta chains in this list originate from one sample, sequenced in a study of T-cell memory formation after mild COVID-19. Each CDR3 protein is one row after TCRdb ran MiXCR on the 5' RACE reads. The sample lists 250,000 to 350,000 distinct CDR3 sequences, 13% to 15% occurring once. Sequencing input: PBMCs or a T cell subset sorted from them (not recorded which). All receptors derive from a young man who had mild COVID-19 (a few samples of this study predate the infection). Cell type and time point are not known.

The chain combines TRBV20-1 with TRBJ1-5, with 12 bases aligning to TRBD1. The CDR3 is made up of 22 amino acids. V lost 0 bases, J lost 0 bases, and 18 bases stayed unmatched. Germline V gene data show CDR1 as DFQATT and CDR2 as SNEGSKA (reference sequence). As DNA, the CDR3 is TGCAGTGCTAGAGAACCCCCCGGCCGGGACAGGGGGCCCGTATATAGCAATCAGCCCCAGCATTTT. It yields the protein CSAREPPGRDRGPVYSNQPQHF.

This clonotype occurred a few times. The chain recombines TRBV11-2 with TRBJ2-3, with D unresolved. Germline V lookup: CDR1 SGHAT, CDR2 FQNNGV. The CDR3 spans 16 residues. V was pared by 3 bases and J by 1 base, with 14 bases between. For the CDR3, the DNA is TGTGCCAGCAGCTTCGGTGGAGCGTCCCGCACAGATACGCAGTATTTT. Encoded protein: CASSFGGASRTDTQYF. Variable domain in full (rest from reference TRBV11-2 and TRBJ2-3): EAGVAQSPRYKIIEKRQSVAFWCNPISGHATLYWYQQILGQGPKLLIQFQNNGVVDDSQLPKDRFSAERLKGVDSTLKIQPAKLEDSAVYLCASSFGGASRTDTQYFGPGTRLTVL.

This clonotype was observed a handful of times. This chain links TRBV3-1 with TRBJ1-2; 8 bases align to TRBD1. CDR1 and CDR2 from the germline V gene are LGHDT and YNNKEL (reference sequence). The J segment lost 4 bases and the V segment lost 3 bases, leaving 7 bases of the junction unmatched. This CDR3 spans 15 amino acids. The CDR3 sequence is CASSHLRQGSYGYTF. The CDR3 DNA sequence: TGTGCCAGCAGCCACTTAAGACAGGGGTCCTATGGCTACACCTTC.

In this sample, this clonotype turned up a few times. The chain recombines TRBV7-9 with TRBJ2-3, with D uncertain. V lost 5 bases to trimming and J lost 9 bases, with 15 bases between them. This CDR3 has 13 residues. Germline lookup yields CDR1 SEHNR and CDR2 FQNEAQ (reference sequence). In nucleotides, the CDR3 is TGTGCCAGCAGCCTCCCGCCGACCATAACGCAGTATTTT. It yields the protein CASSLPPTITQYF.

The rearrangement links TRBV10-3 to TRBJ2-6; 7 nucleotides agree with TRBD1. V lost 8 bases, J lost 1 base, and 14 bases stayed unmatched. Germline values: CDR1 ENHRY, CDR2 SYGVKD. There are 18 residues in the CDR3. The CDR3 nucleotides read TGTGCCATCTCTCCTTCAGGGGGTAGCAAATCTGGGGCCAACGTCCTGACTTTC. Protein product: CAISPSGGSKSGANVLTF.

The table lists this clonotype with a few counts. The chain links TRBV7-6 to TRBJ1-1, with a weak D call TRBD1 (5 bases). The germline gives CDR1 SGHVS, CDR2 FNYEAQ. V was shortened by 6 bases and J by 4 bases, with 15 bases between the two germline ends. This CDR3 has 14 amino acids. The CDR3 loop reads CASRPTGGGTEAFF. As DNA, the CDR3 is TGTGCCAGCAGACCAACCGGGGGGGGCACTGAAGCTTTCTTT. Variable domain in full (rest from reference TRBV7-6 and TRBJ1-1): GAGVSQSPRYKVTKRGQDVALRCDPISGHVSLYWYRQALGQGPEFLTYFNYEAQQDKSGLPNDRFSAERPEGSISTLTIQRTEQRDSAMYRCASRPTGGGTEAFFGQGTRLTVV.

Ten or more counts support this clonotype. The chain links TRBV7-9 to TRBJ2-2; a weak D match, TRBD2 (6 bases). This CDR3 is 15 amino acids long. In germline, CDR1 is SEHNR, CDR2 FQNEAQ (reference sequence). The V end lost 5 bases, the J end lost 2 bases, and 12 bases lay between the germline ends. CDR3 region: CASSPWGENTGELFF. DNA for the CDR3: TGTGCCAGCAGCCCCTGGGGGGAAAACACCGGGGAGCTGTTTTTT.

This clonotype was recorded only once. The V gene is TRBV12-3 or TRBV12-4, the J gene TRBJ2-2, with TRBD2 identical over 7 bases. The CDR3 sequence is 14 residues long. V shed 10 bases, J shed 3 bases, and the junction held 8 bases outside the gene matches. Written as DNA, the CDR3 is TGTGCCACCTCGGGGGGACTTTACACCGGGGAGCTGTTTTTT. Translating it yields CATSGGLYTGELFF.

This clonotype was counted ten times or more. CDR3 amino acids: CASSVDSFVVGTEAFF. The CDR3 region has the DNA TGTGCCAGCAGCGTAGATAGTTTTGTAGTTGGGACTGAAGCTTTCTTT. This chain joins TRBV9 and TRBJ1-1; D ambiguous. The CDR3 contains 16 residues. Trimming pared 0 bases from V and 5 bases from J, leaving 17 bases between. Germline assignment: CDR1 SGDLS and CDR2 YYNGEE.

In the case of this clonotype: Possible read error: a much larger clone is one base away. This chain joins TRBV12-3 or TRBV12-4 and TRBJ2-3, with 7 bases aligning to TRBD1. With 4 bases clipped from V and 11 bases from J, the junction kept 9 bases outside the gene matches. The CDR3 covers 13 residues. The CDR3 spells CASSSAGGNGQYF. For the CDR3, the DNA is TGTGCCAGCAGTTCCGCAGGGGGAAATGGGCAGTATTTT.

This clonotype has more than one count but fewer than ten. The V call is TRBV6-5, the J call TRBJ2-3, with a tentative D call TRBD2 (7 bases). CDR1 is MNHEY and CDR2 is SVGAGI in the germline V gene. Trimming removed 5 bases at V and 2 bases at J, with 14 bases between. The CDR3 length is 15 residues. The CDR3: CASSPLGGATDTQYF. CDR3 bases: TGTGCCAGCAGTCCCCTGGGGGGGGCCACAGATACGCAGTATTTT.

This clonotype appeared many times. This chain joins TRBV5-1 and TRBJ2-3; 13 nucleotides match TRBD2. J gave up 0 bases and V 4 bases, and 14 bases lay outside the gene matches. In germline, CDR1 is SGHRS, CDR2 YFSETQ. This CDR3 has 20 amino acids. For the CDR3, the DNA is TGCGCCAGCAGCCCTTTACAGACTAGCGGGGGGATCGATAGCACAGATACGCAGTATTTT. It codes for CASSPLQTSGGIDSTDTQYF.

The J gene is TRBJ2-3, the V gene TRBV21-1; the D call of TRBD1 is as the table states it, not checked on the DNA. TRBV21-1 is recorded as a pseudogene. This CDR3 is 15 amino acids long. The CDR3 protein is CASSRPTGGTDTQYF. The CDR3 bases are TGTGCCAGCAGCAGGCCGACAGGGGGCACAGATACGCAGTATTTT.

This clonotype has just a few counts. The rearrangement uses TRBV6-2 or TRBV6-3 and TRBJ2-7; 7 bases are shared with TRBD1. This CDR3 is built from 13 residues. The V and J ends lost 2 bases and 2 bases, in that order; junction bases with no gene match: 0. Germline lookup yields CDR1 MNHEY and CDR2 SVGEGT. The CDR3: CASSYDRAYEQYV. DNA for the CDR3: TGTGCCAGCAGTTACGACAGGGCCTACGAGCAGTACGTC.